This is a list of T cell receptor beta chains from one sample in a study of blood T cell repertoires in COVID-19. Some clones are missing from TCRdb's copy, which holds only in-frame ones; the method was immunoSEQ multiplex PCR. The sample lists more than 35,000 clones; 70% to 90% were seen once. The sample was peripheral blood. Receptors originate from a man aged 55 to 70 with active COVID-19. Both conserved end residues are part of each CDR3. The D gene is left open where the match is weak. Clone size, where shown, is once, few, many, or a class for clones that have expanded.

TRBV5-1,TRBD2,-,TRBJ2-2,TGCGCCAGCAGCGAAGTAGCGGGAGGGAACACCGGGGAGCTGTTTTTT,CASSEVAGGNTGELFF
TRBV13,-,-,TRBJ2-1,TGTGCCAGCAGGGCCCCTAGCTCCCACAATGAGCAGTTCTTC,CASRAPSSHNEQFF
TRBV2,-,-,TRBJ1-5,TGTGCCAGCAGTCAAAGGAAGGGGGCCCAGCATTTT,CASSQRKGAQHF
TRBV28,TRBD1,once,TRBJ1-2,TGTGCCAGCAGTTTCTCCCGGACAGGGGAGATTGGGTATGGCTACACCTTC,CASSFSRTGEIGYGYTF
TRBV5-6,-,-,TRBJ2-1,TGTGCCAGCAGCTTGGTTGGCGGGACGGAGTTCTTC,CASSLVGGTEFF
TRBV6-5,-,-,TRBJ2-1,TGTGCCAGCGGCAGGGGGGAGATGATCCGGAATGAGCAGTTCTTC,CASGRGEMIRNEQFF
TRBV5-4,-,-,TRBJ2-3,TGTGCCAGCAGCTCCGGTTGGGGAGAGGGAGATACGCAGTATTTT,CASSSGWGEGDTQYF
TRBV28,TRBD2,-,TRBJ2-3,TGTGCCAGCAAGCAGGGAGGGCCGGTAGATACGCAGTATTTT,CASKQGGPVDTQYF
TRBV7-8,-,few,TRBJ1-5,TGTGCCAGCAGCCGACCTGTAAGAGGAGGGAAGGAGCCCCAGCATTTT,CASSRPVRGGKEPQHF
TRBV7-3,-,-,TRBJ1-2,TGTGCCAGCAGCTTAAATGACCGAACCGGGGGCTACACCTTC,CASSLNDRTGGYTF
TRBV24-1,-,-,TRBJ2-5,TGTGCCACCAGTGATTTGACAGGGCCTGCCCAAGAGACCCAGTACTTC,CATSDLTGPAQETQYF
TRBV18,TRBD1,once,TRBJ1-1,TGTGCCAGCTCGCGGCCCACAGGGGGCGGGATGAACACTGAAGCTTTCTTT,CASSRPTGGGMNTEAFF